Presented here are 30 T cell receptor beta chains from one specimen sequenced in a study of blood T cells in healthy people across ages. For the second PCR, which ran for roughly 6 to 11 cycles, a sample-barcoded 5' primer and a J-beta primer mix were used. TCRdb ran MiXCR on the 5' RACE reads and lists one entry per CDR3 protein. Here the sample spans 800,000 or so distinct CDR3 sequences, 20% to 30% being singletons. This sample also belongs to another study, concerning T cells of mothers and their children.

Input material: blood. These TCRs come from a boy between 5 and 17 years old in good health.

This clonotype was seen more than once but under ten times. The chain links TRBV7-2 to TRBJ2-4; 7 nucleotides align to TRBD1. This CDR3 contains 15 residues. Losses at the gene ends were 4 bases for V and 7 bases for J; bases not matched to a gene: 10. The germline V gene encodes CDR1 SGHTA and CDR2 FQGNSA. DNA for the CDR3: TGTGCCAGCAGCTCCCAACAGGGGAATACGAACATTCAGTACTTC. Its protein product is CASSSQQGNTNIQYF.

This chain joins TRBV6-1 and TRBJ2-7; 10 bases fit TRBD2. The CDR3 extends over 16 amino acids. Germline-derived CDR1 and CDR2 are MNHNS and SASEGT. V lost 7 bases, J lost 3 bases, and 12 bases stayed unmatched. The CDR3 DNA follows: TGTGCCAGCACCACAGGAGCGGGAGGGCCAGTCTACGAGCAGTACTTC. Protein sequence: CASTTGAGGPVYEQYF.

J is TRBJ1-1 and V is TRBV5-1; 9 nucleotides line up with TRBD1. The V gene's germline CDR1 is SGHRS and CDR2 YFSETQ. V gave up 3 bases and J gave up 6 bases; unmatched junction bases: 9. CDR3 length: 15 residues. CDR3 nucleotides: TGCGCCAGCAGCTCCTCGGGACAGGGAATATCTGAAGCTTTCTTT. Translation gives CASSSSGQGISEAFF.

The rearrangement joins TRBV7-9 to TRBJ2-1; 7 bases fit TRBD2. The trim removed 7 bases at V and 9 bases at J, leaving 9 bases unmatched. The length of the CDR3 is 13 residues. CDR1 is SEHNR and CDR2 is FQNEAQ in the germline V gene (reference sequence). The CDR3 nucleotides are TGTGCCAGCACCCCTGGCGGGAGCGCTGAGCAGTTCTTC. The encoded protein is CASTPGGSAEQFF.

The sample holds a few counts of this clonotype. The rearrangement uses TRBV20-1 and TRBJ1-2; D gene ambiguous. Deletions cut 1 base from V and 4 bases from J, with 13 bases between. Germline V gene lookup returns CDR1 DFQATT and CDR2 SNEGSKA (reference sequence). The CDR3 runs to 14 residues. CDR3 coding DNA: TGCAGTGCTAGAGCCGCACAGAGAGCCTATGGCTACACCTTC. This gives the protein CSARAAQRAYGYTF.

This clonotype occurred a few times. Germline and junction disagree at one end, which may indicate a read error. This rearrangement joins TRBV7-9 to TRBJ2-7, with 9 bases aligning to TRBD1. This CDR3 region has 14 residues. Germline V gene lookup returns CDR1 SEHNR and CDR2 FQNEAQ (reference sequence). The CDR3 loop is CPSSHDRGAYEQYF. The CDR3 DNA follows: TGTCCCAGCAGCCACGACAGGGGGGCCTACGAGCAGTACTTC.

V gene TRBV6-2 or TRBV6-3 combines with J gene TRBJ2-5, with D possibly TRBD1 on 7 matching bases. CDR1 MNHEY and CDR2 SVGEGT come from the germline V gene. CDR3 length: 15 residues. Trimming cost V 2 bases and J 5 bases, with 15 bases left between them. As DNA, the CDR3 is TGTGCCAGCAGTTACGTGTCAGGGGGGTTGGAGACCCAGTACTTC. Its protein product is CASSYVSGGLETQYF.

CDR3 in DNA: TGCAGTGCTAGAGATCTGGTACAGGGGGTCTACGAGCAGTACTTC. Residues: CSARDLVQGVYEQYF. The chain carries TRBV20-1 and TRBJ2-7, with 8 bases lining up with TRBD1. The CDR3 sequence is 15 residues long. CDR1 is DFQATT and CDR2 is SNEGSKA in the germline V gene (reference sequence). V was clipped by 0 bases and J by 3 bases; unmatched bases: 7.

This clonotype was observed at least ten times. The chain employs TRBV20-1 and TRBJ2-5; 7 bases are shared with TRBD2. The CDR3 loop spans 16 amino acids. Germline CDR1 is DFQATT and CDR2 is SNEGSKA (reference sequence). The V and J ends lost 5 bases and 0 bases, in that order; junction bases with no gene match: 12. Written as DNA, the CDR3 is TGCAGTGCTGGCGAAGCGGGGCGGAGGGACCAAGAGACCCAGTACTTC. Protein sequence: CSAGEAGRRDQETQYF.

This clonotype was recorded a few times. The chain joins TRBV2 to TRBJ2-5; D is unresolved. Deletions cut 5 bases from V and 5 bases from J, with 6 bases between. Germline loops: CDR1 SNHLY, CDR2 FYNNEI. The CDR3 extends over 11 amino acids. Here the CDR3 DNA reads TGTGCCAGCAGTCCAACGGAGACCCAGTACTTC. As protein: CASSPTETQYF. The whole variable domain, filled in from reference TRBV2 and TRBJ2-5, reads EPEVTQTPSHQVTQMGQEVILRCVPISNHLYFYWYRQILGQKVEFLVSFYNNEISEKSEIFDDQFSVERPDGSNFTLKIRSTKLEDSAMYFCASSPTETQYFGPGTRLLVL.

The chain's CDR3 is CASSETSGRAGEQFF. In nucleotides, the CDR3 is TGTGCCAGCAGCGAGACTAGCGGGAGGGCTGGGGAGCAGTTCTTC. The chain is built from TRBV5-5 and TRBJ2-1; 14 bases are shared with TRBD2. The CDR3 is 15 amino acids. After removal of 4 bases from V and 10 bases from J, the junction contained 7 bases not matched to a gene. CDR1 and CDR2 (germline): SGHKS, YYEKEE (reference sequence).

The gene calls are TRBV5-5 and TRBJ2-3; TRBD2 is a possible D gene (5 bases). The V end was cut by 3 bases, the J end by 0 bases, with 11 bases between. The germline CDR1 and CDR2 sequences are SGHKS and YYEKEE (reference sequence). This CDR3 contains 15 residues. For the CDR3, the DNA is TGTGCCAGCAGCTACTGGACTCGAAGCACAGATACGCAGTATTTT. Encoded protein: CASSYWTRSTDTQYF.

This chain joins TRBV6-2 or TRBV6-3 and TRBJ1-5; no firm D call. The germline gives CDR1 MNHEY, CDR2 SVGEGT. This CDR3 contains 14 residues. Trimming cost V 6 bases and J 6 bases, with 15 bases left between them. The CDR3 sequence: CASSPTLVAQPQHF. CDR3 DNA sequence: TGTGCCAGCAGCCCTACCCTTGTCGCTCAGCCCCAGCATTTT.

The V gene is TRBV6-6, the J gene TRBJ2-5; D may be TRBD2 (6 bases). This CDR3 has 14 amino acids. Germline lookup yields CDR1 MNHNY and CDR2 SVGAGI (reference sequence). Trimming took off 8 bases at V and 3 bases at J, with 16 bases between the two ends. CDR3 sequence reads: CASGWTTTEETQYF. CDR3 DNA: TGTGCCAGCGGTTGGACTACGACTGAAGAGACCCAGTACTTC.

This clonotype was picked up a small number of times. The CDR3 sequence is CSVGGGTKNIQYF. The CDR3 DNA reads TGCAGCGTTGGGGGAGGGACCAAAAACATTCAGTACTTC. The chain joins TRBV29-1 to TRBJ2-4; the match to TRBD2 covers 7 bases. CDR1 and CDR2 from the germline V gene are SQVTM and ANQGSEA. The length of the CDR3 is 13 residues. V shed 4 bases and J 2 bases; nucleotides not matched to a gene: 2.

The sample holds a few counts of this clonotype. The V call is TRBV4-3, the J call TRBJ2-5; 12 bases fit TRBD1. The V gene end was trimmed by 4 bases and the J gene end by 4 bases; junction bases not matched to a gene: 7. Per germline, CDR1 LGHNA and CDR2 YSLEER. The CDR3 consists of 16 residues. In DNA, the CDR3 is TGCGCCAGCAGCCCGATGGGACAGGGGGCTAGAGAGACCCAGTACTTC. Its translation is CASSPMGQGARETQYF.

This clonotype was found a few times. This chain joins TRBV9 and TRBJ2-5, with a possible D match to TRBD2 (7 bases). CDR1 SGDLS and CDR2 YYNGEE come from the germline V gene. The V gene lost 7 bases and the J gene lost 1 base, with 11 bases spanning the gap. This CDR3 is built from 13 residues. CDR3 sequence (DNA): TGTGCCAGCGGGGGGGCAGGCCAAGAGACCCAGTACTTC. Its protein product is CASGGAGQETQYF.

CDR3 loop: CSARESGTGGYEQYF. The CDR3 DNA follows: TGCAGTGCTAGAGAATCCGGGACAGGGGGCTACGAGCAGTACTTC. The chain is built from TRBV20-1 and TRBJ2-7; 11 bases fit TRBD1. Losses at the gene ends were 0 bases for V and 3 bases for J; bases not matched to a gene: 4. From germline, CDR1 is DFQATT and CDR2 SNEGSKA (reference sequence). This CDR3 is built from 15 residues.

The chain recombines TRBV7-2 with TRBJ2-4; TRBD2 matches at 10 bases. The trim removed 2 bases at V and 6 bases at J, leaving 7 bases unmatched. The CDR3 contains 16 residues. Germline V gene lookup returns CDR1 SGHTA and CDR2 FQGNSA. Written as DNA, the CDR3 is TGTGCCAGCAGCTTACGGCTAGCGGGGGTGAGAAACATTCAGTACTTC. Translated, it gives CASSLRLAGVRNIQYF.

The CDR3 DNA sequence: TGCAGCGCCCTACAGGGAGCCAAAAACATTCAGTACTTC. Translation gives CSALQGAKNIQYF. J is TRBJ2-4 and V is TRBV29-1; a possible D gene is TRBD1 (6 bases). V lost 7 bases to trimming and J lost 0 bases, with 10 bases between them. There are 13 residues in the CDR3. Germline CDR1 reads SQVTM; CDR2 reads ANQGSEA.

The chain joins TRBV28 to TRBJ2-1; possible D gene TRBD1, 6 bases. Trimming cost V 7 bases and J 3 bases, with 13 bases left between them. Germline lookup yields CDR1 MDHEN and CDR2 SYDVKM. The CDR3 totals 14 residues. CDR3: CASTPWGLYNEQFF. The CDR3 nucleotides read TGTGCCAGCACCCCATGGGGGCTCTACAATGAGCAGTTCTTC.

The gene calls are TRBV10-3 and TRBJ2-5; 9 positions agree with TRBD1. Germline values: CDR1 ENHRY, CDR2 SYGVKD. The CDR3 is made up of 14 amino acids. After removal of 10 bases from V and 5 bases from J, the junction contained 11 bases not matched to a gene. As DNA, the CDR3 is TGTGCCACAGACACGGGACAGGGAGGGGAGACCCAGTACTTC. Protein product: CATDTGQGGETQYF.

The gene calls are TRBV6-2 or TRBV6-3 and TRBJ1-2; no definite D call. CDR1 is MNHEY and CDR2 is SVGEGT in the germline V gene. The CDR3 runs to 13 residues. V was pared by 10 bases and J by 4 bases, with 16 bases between. The CDR3 sequence is CAIKGNSPYGYTF. CDR3 nucleotide sequence: TGTGCCATCAAAGGAAACTCTCCCTATGGCTACACCTTC.

The chain couples TRBV7-8 to TRBJ2-2; possibly TRBD2 for D (6 bases). Per germline, CDR1 SGHVS and CDR2 FQNEAQ. V was trimmed by 0 bases and J by 3 bases, leaving 20 bases between them. The CDR3 is 19 amino acids. CDR3 nucleotide sequence: TGTGCCAGCAGCTTAGCGCTCGGCGGCCCGGGGGTCTACACCGGGGAGCTGTTTTTT. Translation gives CASSLALGGPGVYTGELFF.

The rearrangement links TRBV6-2 or TRBV6-3 to TRBJ2-1; D gene unclear. This CDR3 spans 12 amino acids. The V end lost 11 bases, the J end lost 7 bases, and 15 bases lay between the germline ends. Germline V gene data show CDR1 as MNHEY and CDR2 as SVGEGT. The CDR3 is CAARQMGNEQFF. In DNA, the CDR3 is TGTGCCGCACGCCAAATGGGGAATGAGCAGTTCTTC.

In its sample, this clonotype was seen a few times. This rearrangement joins TRBV11-2 to TRBJ2-6, with a tentative D call TRBD2 (6 bases). Trimming removed 1 base from V and 0 bases from J, with 13 bases in between. The CDR3 contains 18 residues. CDR1 and CDR2 from the germline V gene are SGHAT and FQNNGV. The CDR3 protein is CASSLGRGDFSGANVLTF. The CDR3 DNA is TGTGCCAGCAGCTTAGGGAGGGGCGACTTCTCTGGGGCCAACGTCCTGACTTTC.

With regard to this clonotype: It may be a read error: a sequence one base away is much more abundant. The chain joins TRBV6-5 to TRBJ2-1; no definite D call. The assigned J gene may be wrong: the sequence end matches TRBJ2-7 better. The CDR3 runs to 13 residues. The germline gives CDR1 MNHEY, CDR2 SVGAGI. CDR3 residues: CASSYSRTYEQYF. The CDR3 DNA sequence: TGTGCCAGCAGTTATTCCAGGACCTACGAGCAGTACTTC.

The V call is TRBV11-1, the J call TRBJ2-1, with 8 bases identical to TRBD2. The V gene's germline CDR1 is SGHAT and CDR2 FQDESV (reference sequence). V trimming: 5 bases; J trimming: 7 bases; junction bases outside the gene matches: 16. This CDR3 comprises 17 residues. CDR3 sequence (DNA): TGTGCCAGCAGCCCCCGGGAGCGGGGGCCGGCCCTGAATGAGCAGTTCTTC. Its protein is CASSPRERGPALNEQFF. The complete variable domain, with remaining parts taken from reference TRBV11-1 and TRBJ2-1, reads EAEVAQSPRYKITEKSQAVAFWCDPISGHATLYWYRQILGQGPELLVQFQDESVVDDSQLPKDRFSAERLKGVDSTLKIQPAELGDSAMYLCASSPRERGPALNEQFFGPGTRLTVL.

The rearrangement links TRBV28 to TRBJ1-6; 8 bases are shared with TRBD1. Germline V CDR1 and CDR2: MDHEN, SYDVKM. The trim removed 5 bases at V and 8 bases at J, leaving 8 bases unmatched. There are 15 residues in the CDR3. As DNA, the CDR3 is TGTGCCAGCAGTCTAATTCAGGGGGCGTATTCACCCCTCCACTTT. Translation: CASSLIQGAYSPLHF.

On this clonotype itself: Germline and junction disagree at one end, which may indicate a read error. This sequence joins TRBV5-1 and TRBJ2-5; a possible D gene is TRBD1 (5 bases). Matching the DNA end better, TRBJ2-1 makes the J call doubtful. The CDR3 runs 13 residues. Germline assignment: CDR1 SGHRS and CDR2 YFSETQ. CDR3 loop: CASGSGSSNEQFF. DNA of the CDR3: TGCGCCAGCGGGTCAGGGTCCTCCAATGAGCAGTTCTTC.